Listed below are T cell receptor beta chains from one sample, sequenced in a study of monozygotic twins with inflammatory bowel disease. One entry per CDR3 protein, without DNA, is what TCRdb gives after re-calling the 5' RACE reads. The specimen's table records under 130,000 distinct CDR3 sequences. The sequenced material came from blood. The receptor source for this set is a human donor with ulcerative colitis or Crohn's disease, or a healthy co-twin of an affected twin (not recorded which). CDR3s include the opening cysteine and the closing phenylalanine or tryptophan. Fields, in order: J gene, V gene, CDR3 protein.

TRBJ2-5 | TRBV30 | CAWSPKVGETQYF
TRBJ2-7 | TRBV29-1 | CSVGGSYEQYF
TRBJ1-2 | TRBV21-1 | CASSKEERGANYGYTF
TRBJ2-5 | TRBV14 | CASSHRRTGVGETQYF
TRBJ1-1 | TRBV18 | CASSLPTGGVFF
TRBJ2-5 | TRBV20-1 | CSAPRWTGGLTRETQYF
TRBJ2-5 | TRBV6-2/TRBV6-3 | CASSWRQETQYF
TRBJ2-1 | TRBV2 | CASSKGLAVTYNEQFF
TRBJ2-3 | TRBV10-2 | CASSAAGGRADTQYF
TRBJ2-7 | TRBV7-2 | CASSLAGEKWYEQYF
TRBJ2-7 | TRBV7-9 | CASTGTGVHEQYF
TRBJ1-5 | TRBV6-4 | CAKIKASRRSRGNQPQHF
TRBJ2-2 | TRBV7-9 | CASRQAANTGELFF
TRBJ2-7 | TRBV6-5 | CASSDSGGSYEQYF
TRBJ1-5 | TRBV15 | CATSRGDLYQPQHF
TRBJ2-5 | TRBV7-2 | CASSSGTSGGAVETQYF
TRBJ2-1 | TRBV7-2 | CASSPTGTAYNEQFF
TRBJ1-1 | TRBV20-1 | CSARREQLNTEAFF
TRBJ1-1 | TRBV9 | CASSPQTELNTEAFF
TRBJ1-6 | TRBV4-1 | CASSQDSQGANSPLHF
TRBJ1-1 | TRBV6-5 | CASTKTGGLIEAFF
TRBJ1-1 | TRBV18 | CASSPEMGSEAFF
TRBJ2-7 | TRBV7-9 | CASSLGTSGRHSYEQYF
TRBJ1-6 | TRBV5-4 | CASSFPTVNSPLHF
TRBJ2-7 | TRBV11-2 | CASSLGAPRAVYSYEQYF
TRBJ1-5 | TRBV7-8 | CASSPQRNQPQHF
TRBJ2-5 | TRBV10-3 | CAISEWGAGRQETQYF
TRBJ2-7 | TRBV20-1 | CSARGGVELEQYF
TRBJ1-6 | TRBV28 | CASSFSGGGGGSPLHF
TRBJ2-3 | TRBV4-3 | CASSQGLAGEEDTQYF
TRBJ2-1 | TRBV7-9 | CASSYQRNEQFF
TRBJ2-2 | TRBV7-7 | CASSFYPGLSTGELFF
TRBJ1-6 | TRBV4-1 | CASSQVPGISYSPLHF
TRBJ1-6 | TRBV6-1 | CASSEAGGRPSPLHF
TRBJ2-2 | TRBV6-5 | CASSWSITRTGELFF
TRBJ1-6 | TRBV27 | CASSLKGRPFNSPLHF
TRBJ2-7 | TRBV20-1 | CSARDGGKYEQYF
TRBJ2-7 | TRBV5-5 | CASSLRAGDLSEQYF
TRBJ2-7 | TRBV20-1 | CSAKGASGGPSYEQYF
TRBJ2-5 | TRBV7-3 | CASSARTSGEETQYF
TRBJ2-1 | TRBV18 | CASLGQSNEQFF
TRBJ2-5 | TRBV5-6 | CASSRTSGRFEETQYF